The rows below give T cell receptor beta chains drawn from one sample of a study of blood T cell repertoires in COVID-19. The data were produced by immunoSEQ multiplex PCR, yet TCRdb's version contains in-frame clones alone and is incomplete. The top ten hold 16% of the sample, which has 100,000 to 120,000 clones, 82% seen once. The source material was peripheral blood. These receptors were obtained from a woman aged 60-70 years with acute or convalescent COVID-19. The CDR3 runs from the conserved cysteine through the conserved F or W. Each record gives: J gene, clone size, D gene, V gene, CDR3 protein, CDR3 DNA. The D gene is left open where the match is weak. The size of a clone is reported for some rows only, either as once, few or many, or as a class for expanded clones.

j_call: TRBJ1-2; clone_size: .; d_call: .; v_call: TRBV18; cdr3_aa: CASSPAGRSDYGYTF; cdr3_nt: TGTGCCAGCTCACCGGCGGGCAGGAGTGACTATGGCTACACCTTC
j_call: TRBJ1-1; clone_size: .; d_call: .; v_call: TRBV19; cdr3_aa: CASRRGLMNTEAFF; cdr3_nt: TGTGCCAGTAGACGGGGTCTGATGAACACTGAAGCTTTCTTT
j_call: TRBJ2-7; clone_size: .; d_call: TRBD2; v_call: TRBV27; cdr3_aa: CASRYSGGAGEQYF; cdr3_nt: TGTGCCAGCAGGTATAGCGGGGGGGCCGGGGAGCAGTACTTC
j_call: TRBJ2-1; clone_size: .; d_call: TRBD2; v_call: TRBV7-2; cdr3_aa: CASSLGGGAIEQFF; cdr3_nt: TGTGCCAGCAGCTTAGGCGGGGGGGCGATTGAGCAGTTCTTC
j_call: TRBJ1-2; clone_size: .; d_call: .; v_call: TRBV19; cdr3_aa: CASSIPEGGGYTF; cdr3_nt: TGTGCCAGTAGTATCCCTGAGGGAGGGGGCTACACCTTC
j_call: TRBJ2-7; clone_size: .; d_call: .; v_call: TRBV4-3; cdr3_aa: CASSQGVRQTVYEQYF; cdr3_nt: TGCGCCAGCAGCCAAGGCGTTCGACAGACGGTCTACGAGCAGTACTTC
j_call: TRBJ1-1; clone_size: .; d_call: .; v_call: TRBV9; cdr3_aa: CASSVGTNTEAFF; cdr3_nt: TGTGCCAGCAGCGTAGGGACAAACACTGAAGCTTTCTTT
j_call: TRBJ2-3; clone_size: .; d_call: TRBD1; v_call: TRBV4-3; cdr3_aa: CASSQSIPQGASTDTQYF; cdr3_nt: TGCGCCAGCAGCCAAAGCATCCCCCAGGGGGCTAGCACAGATACGCAGTATTTT
j_call: TRBJ1-2; clone_size: .; d_call: TRBD1; v_call: TRBV5-4; cdr3_aa: CASSILRGQGAYGYTF; cdr3_nt: TGTGCCAGCAGCATTCTCCGTGGACAGGGGGCGTATGGCTACACCTTC
j_call: TRBJ1-1; clone_size: .; d_call: .; v_call: TRBV5-4; cdr3_aa: CASSTRQYGNTEAFF; cdr3_nt: TGTGCCAGCAGCACACGACAGTATGGGAACACTGAAGCTTTCTTT
j_call: TRBJ1-1; clone_size: .; d_call: .; v_call: TRBV18; cdr3_aa: CASSPEMNTEAFF; cdr3_nt: TGTGCCAGCTCACCGGAGATGAACACTGAAGCTTTCTTT
j_call: TRBJ2-2; clone_size: .; d_call: TRBD2; v_call: TRBV5-1; cdr3_aa: CASSSLPSGGMNTGELFF; cdr3_nt: TGCGCCAGCAGCTCACTCCCTAGCGGGGGGATGAACACCGGGGAGCTGTTTTTT
j_call: TRBJ1-1; clone_size: few; d_call: .; v_call: TRBV6-4; cdr3_aa: CASSQGTSMNTEAFF; cdr3_nt: TGTGCCAGCAGCCAGGGGACCTCGATGAACACTGAAGCTTTCTTT
j_call: TRBJ1-2; clone_size: .; d_call: .; v_call: TRBV5-1; cdr3_aa: CASSLILNYGYTF; cdr3_nt: TGCGCCAGCAGCCTAATCCTCAACTATGGCTACACCTTC
j_call: TRBJ1-6; clone_size: .; d_call: .; v_call: TRBV6-5; cdr3_aa: CASSRGGYRDSPLHF; cdr3_nt: TGTGCCAGCAGTCGGGGGGGATACAGGGATTCACCCCTCCACTTT
j_call: TRBJ1-2; clone_size: .; d_call: .; v_call: TRBV30; cdr3_aa: CAWTGLFEGYTF; cdr3_nt: TGTGCCTGGACAGGGCTCTTCGAGGGCTACACCTTC
j_call: TRBJ2-2; clone_size: .; d_call: .; v_call: TRBV7-9; cdr3_aa: CASSESGFGRFTGELFF; cdr3_nt: TGTGCCAGCAGCGAATCAGGGTTCGGGAGATTCACCGGGGAGCTGTTTTTT
j_call: TRBJ2-5; clone_size: .; d_call: TRBD1; v_call: TRBV6-2/TRBV6-3; cdr3_aa: CASSYLQGATQYF; cdr3_nt: TGTGCCAGCAGTTACTTGCAGGGGGCGACCCAGTACTTC
j_call: TRBJ2-1; clone_size: .; d_call: .; v_call: TRBV7-8; cdr3_aa: CASSLGRRVPEQFF; cdr3_nt: TGTGCCAGCAGCTTAGGACGACGGGTTCCTGAGCAGTTCTTC
j_call: TRBJ1-5; clone_size: .; d_call: TRBD1; v_call: TRBV28; cdr3_aa: CASSSGTGVQPQHF; cdr3_nt: TGTGCCAGCAGTTCAGGTACAGGGGTTCAGCCCCAGCATTTT
j_call: TRBJ1-4; clone_size: .; d_call: .; v_call: TRBV5-1; cdr3_aa: CASSLDFGGRDEKLFF; cdr3_nt: TGCGCCAGCAGCCTGGATTTCGGCGGCAGGGATGAAAAACTGTTTTTT
j_call: TRBJ2-5; clone_size: .; d_call: .; v_call: TRBV7-2; cdr3_aa: CASRPTAETQYF; cdr3_nt: TGTGCCAGCAGGCCGACAGCAGAGACCCAGTACTTC
j_call: TRBJ1-6; clone_size: .; d_call: .; v_call: TRBV7-2; cdr3_aa: CASSTPRRDSPLHF; cdr3_nt: TGTGCCAGCAGCACTCCGAGGAGGGATTCACCCCTCCACTTT
j_call: TRBJ2-5; clone_size: .; d_call: .; v_call: TRBV2; cdr3_aa: CASSEVGDLSWEETQYF; cdr3_nt: TGTGCCAGCAGTGAAGTCGGGGATCTCAGCTGGGAAGAGACCCAGTACTTC
j_call: TRBJ1-6; clone_size: .; d_call: .; v_call: TRBV11-2; cdr3_aa: CASSPGPKSPLHF; cdr3_nt: TGTGCCAGCAGCCCAGGGCCGAAATCACCCCTCCACTTT
j_call: TRBJ1-6; clone_size: few; d_call: .; v_call: TRBV15; cdr3_aa: CATSRGADSPLHF; cdr3_nt: TGTGCCACCAGCAGAGGGGCCGATTCACCCCTCCACTTT
j_call: TRBJ2-1; clone_size: once; d_call: TRBD2; v_call: TRBV7-2; cdr3_aa: CASSSRAGVGEQFF; cdr3_nt: TGTGCCAGCAGCTCTAGGGCGGGGGTTGGTGAGCAGTTCTTC
j_call: TRBJ1-2; clone_size: .; d_call: TRBD1; v_call: TRBV6-5; cdr3_aa: CASSSPGQGQTGYTF; cdr3_nt: TGTGCCAGCAGTTCCCCGGGACAGGGACAGACTGGCTACACCTTC
j_call: TRBJ2-3; clone_size: .; d_call: .; v_call: TRBV28; cdr3_aa: CASSLQGRTQYF; cdr3_nt: TGTGCCAGCAGTCTCCAGGGGCGTACGCAGTATTTT
j_call: TRBJ1-1; clone_size: .; d_call: .; v_call: TRBV19; cdr3_aa: CASIDRGDHTEAFF; cdr3_nt: TGTGCCAGTATTGATCGGGGGGATCACACTGAAGCTTTCTTT
j_call: TRBJ1-1; clone_size: .; d_call: TRBD1; v_call: TRBV6-5; cdr3_aa: CASSYRGRPTRGEAFF; cdr3_nt: TGTGCCAGCAGTTATAGGGGGCGGCCCACCCGTGGTGAAGCTTTCTTT
j_call: TRBJ1-5; clone_size: .; d_call: .; v_call: TRBV5-1; cdr3_aa: CASRQDSNQPQHF; cdr3_nt: TGCGCCAGCCGACAGGATAGCAATCAGCCCCAGCATTTT
j_call: TRBJ2-7; clone_size: few; d_call: TRBD2; v_call: TRBV11-3; cdr3_aa: CASSQRLAGSLFSYEQYF; cdr3_nt: TGTGCCAGCAGCCAACGACTAGCGGGGTCTCTATTCTCCTACGAGCAGTACTTC
j_call: TRBJ1-5; clone_size: .; d_call: .; v_call: TRBV19; cdr3_aa: CASSIRDTKNQPQHF; cdr3_nt: TGTGCCAGTAGTATAAGGGACACTAAAAATCAGCCCCAGCATTTT
j_call: TRBJ1-5; clone_size: .; d_call: .; v_call: TRBV12-3/TRBV12-4; cdr3_aa: CASSFRGQPQHF; cdr3_nt: TGTGCCAGCAGTTTTCGCGGTCAGCCCCAGCATTTT
j_call: TRBJ2-5; clone_size: .; d_call: .; v_call: TRBV14; cdr3_aa: CASSPLEGYKTSRETQYF; cdr3_nt: TGTGCCAGCAGCCCGCTAGAGGGGTACAAGACTAGTCGGGAGACCCAGTACTTC
j_call: TRBJ1-2; clone_size: .; d_call: .; v_call: TRBV4-1; cdr3_aa: CASSPSGVQGYTF; cdr3_nt: TGCGCCAGCAGCCCCTCGGGGGTCCAAGGCTACACCTTC
j_call: TRBJ2-5; clone_size: .; d_call: .; v_call: TRBV14; cdr3_aa: CASSPGHLQETQYF; cdr3_nt: TGTGCCAGCAGCCCGGGACACTTACAAGAGACCCAGTACTTC
j_call: TRBJ1-2; clone_size: .; d_call: .; v_call: TRBV2; cdr3_aa: CASSDGRGYGYTF; cdr3_nt: TGTGCCAGCAGTGATGGCAGGGGCTATGGCTACACCTTC
j_call: TRBJ2-1; clone_size: few; d_call: .; v_call: TRBV19; cdr3_aa: CASSDLSGPNEQFF; cdr3_nt: TGTGCCAGTAGTGACCTCTCAGGGCCCAATGAGCAGTTCTTC
j_call: TRBJ2-5; clone_size: .; d_call: .; v_call: TRBV18; cdr3_aa: CASSPQFPAGETQYF; cdr3_nt: TGTGCCAGCTCACCACAGTTCCCGGCGGGAGAGACCCAGTACTTC
j_call: TRBJ2-7; clone_size: .; d_call: .; v_call: TRBV7-3; cdr3_aa: CASWFGEQYF; cdr3_nt: TGTGCCAGCTGGTTCGGCGAGCAGTACTTC
j_call: TRBJ2-1; clone_size: .; d_call: .; v_call: TRBV28; cdr3_aa: CASSDSLSYNEQFF; cdr3_nt: TGTGCCAGCAGTGACTCCCTCTCCTACAATGAGCAGTTCTTC
j_call: TRBJ1-2; clone_size: .; d_call: .; v_call: TRBV19; cdr3_aa: CASSPRGTNYGYTF; cdr3_nt: TGTGCCAGTAGTCCCCGGGGGACTAACTATGGCTACACCTTC
j_call: TRBJ1-5; clone_size: .; d_call: .; v_call: TRBV10-3; cdr3_aa: CAISDRQGLSNQPQHF; cdr3_nt: TGTGCCATCAGTGACCGGCAGGGACTTAGCAATCAGCCCCAGCATTTT
j_call: TRBJ2-5; clone_size: .; d_call: .; v_call: TRBV24-1; cdr3_aa: CATSDTDVSQETQYF; cdr3_nt: TGTGCCACCAGTGACACAGATGTTAGCCAAGAGACCCAGTACTTC
j_call: TRBJ1-2; clone_size: .; d_call: TRBD1; v_call: TRBV5-1; cdr3_aa: CASSLGGYYGYTF; cdr3_nt: TGCGCCAGCAGCTTAGGGGGCTACTATGGCTACACCTTC
j_call: TRBJ2-4; clone_size: few; d_call: .; v_call: TRBV6-5; cdr3_aa: CASSAGVRNIQYF; cdr3_nt: TGTGCCAGCAGCGCAGGGGTCAGGAACATTCAGTACTTC
j_call: TRBJ1-5; clone_size: few; d_call: .; v_call: TRBV12-3/TRBV12-4; cdr3_aa: CASRYSNQPQHF; cdr3_nt: TGTGCCAGCAGATATAGCAATCAGCCCCAGCATTTT
j_call: TRBJ2-1; clone_size: .; d_call: TRBD2; v_call: TRBV30; cdr3_aa: CAWSALERGVYNEQFF; cdr3_nt: TGTGCCTGGAGTGCCCTTGAGCGGGGGGTCTACAATGAGCAGTTCTTC